Presented here are 24 T cell receptor beta chains from one specimen sequenced in a study of T cell repertoires in ileal Crohn's disease. Only in-frame clones appear in the TCRdb table, and some are missing; sequencing was by immunoSEQ multiplex PCR. The table includes more than 15,000 clones, roughly three fifths detected once. Sequencing was performed on ileal tissue. These receptors were taken from an adult with Crohn's disease.

The V call is TRBV30, the J call TRBJ1-2; 8 nucleotides agree with TRBD1. The V and J ends lost 2 bases and 6 bases, in that order; junction bases with no gene match: 2. CDR1 is GTSNPN, CDR2 SVGIG, per germline (reference sequence). This CDR3 has 12 residues. The CDR3 DNA reads as TGTGCCTGGAGTCGACAGGGGAATGGCTACACCTTC. Residues: CAWSRQGNGYTF.

In this sample, this clone turned up once. V gene TRBV6-5 combines with J gene TRBJ2-7; TRBD1 is a possible D gene (7 bases). From germline, CDR1 is MNHEY and CDR2 SVGAGI. Trimming pared 0 bases from V and 6 bases from J, leaving 12 bases between. The CDR3 length is 14 residues. The CDR3 nucleotides are TGTGCCAGCAGTTACTCTACAGGGGAGGCCGAGCAGTACTTC. Its protein is CASSYSTGEAEQYF.

This clone was counted only a few times. The chain links TRBV7-2 to TRBJ1-6, with D possibly TRBD1 on 5 matching bases. The V end lost 1 base, the J end lost 8 bases, and 15 bases lay between the germline ends. CDR3 length equals 16 residues. Germline CDR1 reads SGHTA; CDR2 reads FQGNSA. The CDR3 region is CASSLELIRGDSPLHF. As DNA, the CDR3 is TGTGCCAGCAGCTTAGAATTGATCCGGGGGGATTCACCCCTCCACTTT.

The chain has TRBV15 and TRBJ2-4; no clear D gene. This CDR3 comprises 13 residues. The germline CDR1 and CDR2 sequences are LNHNV and YYDKDF (reference sequence). The V gene lost 2 bases and the J gene lost 8 bases, with 10 bases spanning the gap. The CDR3, as DNA: TGTGCCACCAGCAGACCCCGAACGGACATTCAGTACTTC. It is translated as CATSRPRTDIQYF.

This clone was observed once. As DNA, the CDR3 is TGCAGCGTTGATTCGCCGGGACTAGCGGGAGTTGGCGAGCAGTACTTC. Amino acids: CSVDSPGLAGVGEQYF. The genes are TRBV29-1 and TRBJ2-7; 14 bases line up with TRBD2. The CDR3 covers 16 residues. The V and J ends lost 3 bases and 6 bases, in that order; junction bases with no gene match: 10. Germline CDR1 SQVTM, CDR2 ANQGSEA.

There are a few counts of this clone. The genes are TRBV19 and TRBJ2-5; 11 positions agree with TRBD2. Unmatched junction bases numbered 4, after V lost 3 bases and J lost 10 bases. The CDR3 runs 13 residues. Germline CDR1 LNHDA, CDR2 SQIVND (reference sequence). The DNA for the CDR3 is TGTGCCAGTAGTATGGCTAGCGGGAGGCACCAGTACTTC. Encoded protein: CASSMASGRHQYF.

The chain has TRBV2 and TRBJ1-2; D gene ambiguous. Germline-derived CDR1 and CDR2 are SNHLY and FYNNEI. Between the trimmed V and J ends, which lost 1 base and 0 bases, there was a span of 3 bases. This CDR3 is 13 amino acids long. The CDR3 DNA sequence: TGTGCCAGCAGTGAAGGAGCTAACTATGGCTACACCTTC. This translates into CASSEGANYGYTF.

The CDR3 sequence: CASSLSGSNFNEQFF. The CDR3, as DNA: TGCGCCAGCAGCCTGAGCGGGAGTAACTTCAATGAGCAGTTCTTC. The chain is built from TRBV4-1 and TRBJ2-1; TRBD2 matches 8 bases. V was clipped by 4 bases and J by 6 bases; unmatched bases: 8. The CDR3 is 15 amino acids. In germline, CDR1 is MGHRA, CDR2 YSYEKL.

The chain is built from TRBV5-1 and TRBJ2-7, with unresolved D. The CDR3 has 14 amino acids. V was clipped by 0 bases and J by 0 bases, with 7 bases between them. The germline V gene has CDR1 SGHRS and CDR2 YFSETQ. The CDR3 region has the DNA TGCGCCAGCAGCTTGGCAGGCAACTCCTACGAGCAGTACTTC. It specifies CASSLAGNSYEQYF.

V and J are TRBV19 and TRBJ1-5; D is possibly TRBD1 (5 bases). This CDR3 spans 14 amino acids. V lost 5 bases and J 4 bases, leaving 12 bases between the germline ends. Germline V lookup: CDR1 LNHDA, CDR2 SQIVND (reference sequence). The CDR3 loop reads CASSPRQRNQPQHF. CDR3 DNA sequence: TGTGCCAGTAGTCCACGACAGAGGAATCAGCCCCAGCATTTT. The entire variable domain, with the rest obtained from reference TRBV19 and TRBJ1-5, is as follows: DGGITQSPKYLFRKEGQNVTLSCEQNLNHDAMYWYRQDPGQGLRLIYYSQIVNDFQKGDIAEGYSVSREKKESFPLTVTSAQKNPTAFYLCASSPRQRNQPQHFGDGTRLSIL.

The chain couples TRBV27 to TRBJ2-5, with TRBD1 matching over 7 bases. The CDR3 runs to 14 residues. Germline CDR1 MNHEY, CDR2 SMNVEV (reference sequence). The trim removed 5 bases at V and 5 bases at J, leaving 8 bases unmatched. The CDR3 sequence: CASSRGLLGETQYF. In DNA, the CDR3 is TGTGCCAGCAGTAGGGGGCTCTTGGGTGAGACCCAGTACTTC.

This clone occurred once. The genes are TRBV27 and TRBJ2-7; tentative D call: TRBD1 (6 bases). The CDR3 spans 13 residues. V lost 5 bases to trimming and J lost 11 bases, with 19 bases between them. Germline CDR1 and CDR2: MNHEY and SMNVEV (reference sequence). The CDR3 DNA sequence: TGTGCCAGCAGTCCAAAACAGGGTTTGGGGAAGTACTTC. Its protein product is CASSPKQGLGKYF.

The rearrangement joins TRBV2 to TRBJ1-2; TRBD1 matches 7 bases. V trimming: 7 bases; J trimming: 7 bases; junction bases outside the gene matches: 15. Germline loops: CDR1 SNHLY, CDR2 FYNNEI. The CDR3 loop spans 15 amino acids. CDR3 in DNA: TGTGCCAGCATTCCCCCGGAGGGGGCCGGTGGTGGCTACACCTTC. Protein: CASIPPEGAGGGYTF.

V gene TRBV27 combines with J gene TRBJ2-3; TRBD2 aligns across 14 bases. The CDR3 spans 18 residues. Trimming at V came to 4 bases and at J to 0 bases, leaving 6 bases not matched to a gene. CDR1 is MNHEY and CDR2 is SMNVEV in the germline V gene (reference sequence). The CDR3 protein is CASSSPRTSGRSTDTQYF. CDR3 coding DNA: TGTGCCAGCAGTTCCCCACGGACTAGCGGGAGGAGCACAGATACGCAGTATTTT.

The chain has TRBV6-6 and TRBJ2-6; TRBD1 aligns across 8 bases. The J segment lost 0 bases and the V segment lost 7 bases, leaving 5 bases of the junction unmatched. Germline V lookup: CDR1 MNHNY, CDR2 SVGAGI (reference sequence). The CDR3 is 16 residues long. As DNA, the CDR3 is TGTGCCAGCATAGGGACAGGACTCTCTGGGGCCAACGTCCTGACTTTC. Its protein is CASIGTGLSGANVLTF.

This chain connects TRBV6-6 to TRBJ1-2; D possibly corresponds to TRBD1 (6 bases). V gave up 3 bases and J gave up 3 bases, with 14 bases separating them. Germline V lookup: CDR1 MNHNY, CDR2 SVGAGI (reference sequence). The CDR3 loop spans 15 amino acids. CDR3 amino acids: CASSYTQGKDYGYTF. CDR3 nucleotide sequence: TGTGCCAGCAGTTATACACAGGGAAAAGACTATGGCTACACCTTC.

This sequence joins TRBV11-2 and TRBJ2-2; 9 nucleotides agree with TRBD2. The CDR3 contains 15 residues. J was trimmed by 5 bases and V by 1 base; bases with no gene match: 2. Germline V gives CDR1 SGHAT, CDR2 FQNNGV. The CDR3 here is CASSLVLAGTGELFF. For the CDR3, the DNA is TGTGCCAGCAGCTTAGTCCTAGCGGGGACCGGGGAGCTGTTTTTT.

CDR3 amino acids: CASSSLSGGANVLTF. CDR3 DNA: TGTGCCAGCAGTTCCCTCTCGGGGGGGGCCAACGTCCTGACTTTC. The chain employs TRBV27 and TRBJ2-6; a possible D gene is TRBD2 (5 bases). V was trimmed by 4 bases and J by 4 bases, leaving 11 bases between them. The CDR3 runs to 15 residues. Per the germline V gene, CDR1 is MNHEY and CDR2 is SMNVEV (reference sequence). Full variable domain (remainder filled in from reference TRBV27 and TRBJ2-6): EAQVTQNPRYLITVTGKKLTVTCSQNMNHEYMSWYRQDPGLGLRQIYYSMNVEVTDKGDVPEGYKVSRKEKRNFPLILESPSPNQTSLYFCASSSLSGGANVLTFGAGSRLTVL.

This chain connects TRBV6-1 to TRBJ2-7, with 11 bases aligning to TRBD2. Germline CDR1 and CDR2: MNHNS and SASEGT. The CDR3 extends over 15 amino acids. With V trimmed by 7 bases and J by 7 bases, 12 bases remained unmatched. CDR3 nucleotides: TGTGCCAGCATTGTGGGGACTAGCGGTAAGGGGGAGCAGTACTTC. Amino acids: CASIVGTSGKGEQYF.

The V gene is TRBV4-2, the J gene TRBJ2-5, with 8 bases identical to TRBD2. The CDR3 is made up of 17 amino acids. The junction had 15 bases not matched to a gene; V was cut back by 4 bases and J by 5 bases. Germline V gives CDR1 LGHNA, CDR2 YNFKEQ. The CDR3 region has the DNA TGTGCCAGCAGCCCCCACGTGGCGGGAGGAAGGCGGGAGACCCAGTACTTC. Translating it yields CASSPHVAGGRRETQYF.

The chain combines TRBV6-5 with TRBJ2-3; D may be TRBD2 (6 bases). V was trimmed by 2 bases and J by 4 bases, leaving 16 bases between them. CDR3 length: 16 amino acids. Germline-derived CDR1 and CDR2 are MNHEY and SVGAGI. The CDR3 DNA follows: TGTGCCAGCAGTTACGGGCTGGGAGGCGGGGCAGATACGCAGTATTTT. Translation: CASSYGLGGGADTQYF.

The chain combines TRBV7-3 with TRBJ1-1; D uncertain. The CDR3 loop spans 13 amino acids. From germline, CDR1 is SGHTA and CDR2 FQGTGA. V lost 1 base and J 2 bases, leaving 5 bases between the germline ends. This CDR3 reads CASSLSSNTEAFF. The CDR3 nucleotides are TGTGCCAGCAGCTTAAGCAGTAACACTGAAGCTTTCTTT.

V gene TRBV30 combines with J gene TRBJ2-3; a possible D gene is TRBD2 (5 bases). Per the germline V gene, CDR1 is GTSNPN and CDR2 is SVGIG (reference sequence). Trimming pared 0 bases from V and 4 bases from J, leaving 8 bases between. The CDR3 has 13 amino acids. CDR3 in amino acids: CAWSVRGSDTQYF. DNA of the CDR3: TGTGCCTGGAGTGTACGGGGATCAGATACGCAGTATTTT.

This clone turned up a few times. Other DNA sequences in the sample encode the same CDR3. V usage is TRBV11-3 and J usage is TRBJ2-1, with 7 positions matching TRBD2. This CDR3 spans 13 amino acids. Per germline, CDR1 SGHNT and CDR2 YENEEA. V lost 5 bases to trimming and J lost 5 bases; unmatched junction nucleotides: 3. The CDR3 here is CASSPGTNNEQFF. CDR3 sequence (DNA): TGTGCCAGCAGCCCCGGGACTAACAATGAGCAGTTCTTC. Filled out from reference TRBV11-3 and TRBJ2-1, the complete variable domain reads EAGVVQSPRYKIIEKKQPVAFWCNPISGHNTLYWYLQNLGQGPELLIRYENEEAVDDSQLPKDRFSAERLKGVDSTLKIQPAELGDSAVYLCASSPGTNNEQFFGPGTRLTVL.